The 18 T cell receptor beta chains below all came from one sample that was sequenced in a study of OX40 agonist ivuxolimab in advanced cancers. The repertoire was sequenced with immunoSEQ multiplex PCR; TCRdb's copy has only in-frame clones and lacks some. The table includes over 50,000 clones, approximately 89% detected once. Sequencing was performed on CD4+ or CD8+ T cells sorted from blood, taken in a trial of the OX40 agonist ivuxolimab. The receptors originated from an adult with an advanced solid tumor such as melanoma, head and neck, liver or kidney cancer.

V usage is TRBV19 and J usage is TRBJ2-7; D is possibly TRBD2 (6 bases). The V gene's germline CDR1 is LNHDA and CDR2 SQIVND (reference sequence). Trimming cost V 7 bases and J 0 bases, with 19 bases left between them. This CDR3 contains 16 residues. The CDR3 DNA reads TGTGCCAGTACCCCAACGGGCAGGGAGGCCTCCTACGAGCAGTACTTC. This translates into CASTPTGREASYEQYF.

The chain has TRBV27 and TRBJ2-7, with 10 bases identical to TRBD1. With 6 bases clipped from V and 3 bases from J, the junction kept 11 bases outside the gene matches. CDR1 is MNHEY and CDR2 is SMNVEV in the germline V gene (reference sequence). The CDR3 is 16 residues long. The CDR3 reads CASSPPRGQGLYEQYF. CDR3 nucleotides: TGTGCCAGCAGCCCGCCTCGGGGACAGGGGCTCTACGAGCAGTACTTC.

The rearrangement joins TRBV2 to TRBJ2-5, with D uncertain. This CDR3 contains 13 residues. Trimming stripped 3 bases from V and 5 bases from J, with 10 bases between. The germline V gene encodes CDR1 SNHLY and CDR2 FYNNEI. CDR3 in DNA: TGTGCCAGCAGTGATCCAGACATGGAGACCCAGTACTTC. Translating gives CASSDPDMETQYF.

The chain is built from TRBV4-2 and TRBJ1-2; D not certain. Germline values: CDR1 LGHNA, CDR2 YNFKEQ. V lost 2 bases and J lost 6, with 19 bases in between. This CDR3 spans 16 amino acids. As DNA, the CDR3 is TGTGCCAGCAGCCAACTTTTAGGGCCGGGCCCCGATGGCTACACCTTC. It is translated as CASSQLLGPGPDGYTF.

This clone was observed at least ten times. This chain joins TRBV19 and TRBJ2-7; D is perhaps TRBD1 (6 bases). Trimming pared 5 bases from V and 2 bases from J, leaving 10 bases between. Germline V lookup: CDR1 LNHDA, CDR2 SQIVND (reference sequence). CDR3 length: 13 residues. CDR3 bases: TGTGCCAGTAGTTTCGCAGGGGCCTACGAGCAGTACTTC. It specifies CASSFAGAYEQYF. The full variable domain, with the rest looked up from reference TRBV19 and TRBJ2-7, is DGGITQSPKYLFRKEGQNVTLSCEQNLNHDAMYWYRQDPGQGLRLIYYSQIVNDFQKGDIAEGYSVSREKKESFPLTVTSAQKNPTAFYLCASSFAGAYEQYFGPGTRLTVT.

This chain connects TRBV5-8 to TRBJ1-4, with TRBD1 as a possible D gene (5 bases). Trimming cost V 0 bases and J 2 bases, with 17 bases left between them. The CDR3 consists of 18 residues. Germline values: CDR1 SGHTS, CDR2 YDEGEE. CDR3 protein: CASSLEGIGVPTNEKLFF. As DNA, the CDR3 is TGTGCCAGCAGCTTGGAGGGTATAGGGGTCCCTACTAATGAAAAACTGTTTTTT.

The chain carries TRBV4-1 and TRBJ2-7, with a tentative D call TRBD2 (6 bases). V dropped 4 bases and J dropped 2 bases, with 15 bases sitting between them. The CDR3 runs 15 residues. CDR1 and CDR2 from the germline V gene are MGHRA and YSYEKL. CDR3 sequence reads: CASSPTSAGTYEQYF. DNA for the CDR3: TGCGCCAGCAGCCCAACCTCCGCGGGGACCTACGAGCAGTACTTC.

This clone was detected once. The rearrangement joins TRBV27 to TRBJ2-7, with 9 bases lining up with TRBD1. There are 15 residues in the CDR3. Germline loops: CDR1 MNHEY, CDR2 SMNVEV (reference sequence). Losses at the gene ends were 4 bases for V and 6 bases for J; bases not matched to a gene: 10. The CDR3 is CASSSTGTGSGEQYF. Here the CDR3 DNA reads TGTGCCAGCAGTTCCACCGGGACAGGGTCAGGCGAGCAGTACTTC.

This rearrangement joins TRBV2 to TRBJ1-5; unclear D gene. The CDR3 runs 14 residues. Trimming stripped 6 bases from V and 3 bases from J, with 12 bases between. Germline lookup yields CDR1 SNHLY and CDR2 FYNNEI. CDR3 residues: CASSVGRDNQPQHF. CDR3 bases: TGTGCCAGCAGCGTAGGACGGGACAATCAGCCCCAGCATTTT. The full variable domain, rest sourced from reference TRBV2 and TRBJ1-5, is EPEVTQTPSHQVTQMGQEVILRCVPISNHLYFYWYRQILGQKVEFLVSFYNNEISEKSEIFDDQFSVERPDGSNFTLKIRSTKLEDSAMYFCASSVGRDNQPQHFGDGTRLSIL.

This clone was found a few times. The V gene is TRBV4-1, the J gene TRBJ2-7, with 8 bases lining up with TRBD1. Per the germline V gene, CDR1 is MGHRA and CDR2 is YSYEKL. The junction had 12 bases not matched to a gene; V was cut back by 1 base and J by 7 bases. CDR3 size: 16 residues. Written as DNA, the CDR3 is TGCGCCAGCAGCCAAGGCCGGATGAGGACAGGGAGAGAGCAGTACTTC. Amino acids: CASSQGRMRTGREQYF.

The rearrangement uses TRBV2 and TRBJ2-1; 10 bases fit TRBD2. Germline CDR1 and CDR2: SNHLY and FYNNEI. V was clipped by 1 base and J by 4 bases; unmatched bases: 4. The CDR3 loop spans 16 amino acids. The CDR3 here is CASSEGPAGGYNEQFF. CDR3 sequence (DNA): TGTGCCAGCAGTGAAGGCCCAGCGGGAGGGTACAATGAGCAGTTCTTC.

This chain connects TRBV7-9 to TRBJ2-3; no definite D call. Trimming cost V 0 bases and J 0 bases, with 7 bases left between them. Germline V gene lookup returns CDR1 SEHNR and CDR2 FQNEAQ (reference sequence). The CDR3 loop spans 15 amino acids. The CDR3 bases are TGTGCCAGCAGCTTAGCGTCCGGAAGCACAGATACGCAGTATTTT. It translates to CASSLASGSTDTQYF. Together with reference TRBV7-9 and TRBJ2-3, the CDR3 gives the full variable domain: DTGVSQNPRHKITKRGQNVTFRCDPISEHNRLYWYRQTLGQGPEFLTYFQNEAQLEKSRLLSDRFSAERPKGSFSTLEIQRTEQGDSAMYLCASSLASGSTDTQYFGPGTRLTVL.

The chain recombines TRBV15 with TRBJ2-7; TRBD2 matches 9 bases. Germline CDR1 reads LNHNV; CDR2 reads YYDKDF (reference sequence). With V trimmed by 0 bases and J by 2 bases, 2 bases remained unmatched. CDR3 length equals 15 residues. CDR3 sequence (DNA): TGTGCCACCAGCAGAGAGTTAGCGGGAGCCTACGAGCAGTACTTC. As protein: CATSRELAGAYEQYF.

The V gene is TRBV4-1, the J gene TRBJ1-5, with 9 bases identical to TRBD1. Germline-derived CDR1 and CDR2 are MGHRA and YSYEKL. Trimming removed 0 bases from V and 5 bases from J; junction bases left unmatched: 5. The CDR3 covers 16 residues. CDR3 DNA: TGCGCCAGCAGCCAAGATGACAGGGGGAAAGATCAGCCCCAGCATTTT. Amino acids: CASSQDDRGKDQPQHF.

V usage is TRBV6-5 and J usage is TRBJ2-3, with D unclear. The CDR3 loop spans 15 amino acids. Trimming cost V 4 bases and J 0 bases, with 11 bases left between them. Looked up from germline, CDR1 is MNHEY and CDR2 is SVGAGI. The CDR3 DNA follows: TGTGCCAGCAGTTCGTCGTCCTCCAGCACAGATACGCAGTATTTT. This translates into CASSSSSSSTDTQYF.

The chain has TRBV11-2 and TRBJ2-7; D is perhaps TRBD1 (5 bases). This CDR3 spans 13 amino acids. Germline CDR1 SGHAT, CDR2 FQNNGV. V was trimmed by 8 bases and J by 5 bases, leaving 16 bases between them. The CDR3 is CASSQGSLHEQYF. In DNA, the CDR3 is TGTGCCAGCTCCCAGGGATCTCTCCACGAGCAGTACTTC. The whole variable domain, filled in from reference TRBV11-2 and TRBJ2-7, reads EAGVAQSPRYKIIEKRQSVAFWCNPISGHATLYWYQQILGQGPKLLIQFQNNGVVDDSQLPKDRFSAERLKGVDSTLKIQPAKLEDSAVYLCASSQGSLHEQYFGPGTRLTVT.

This chain connects TRBV6-6 to TRBJ2-7; 7 nucleotides match TRBD1. This CDR3 contains 14 residues. The V gene end was trimmed by 6 bases and the J gene end by 2 bases; junction bases not matched to a gene: 7. The germline V gene encodes CDR1 MNHNY and CDR2 SVGAGI (reference sequence). DNA of the CDR3: TGTGCCAGCAGACCCCCGGGACAGACCTACGAGCAGTACTTC. It codes for CASRPPGQTYEQYF.

The chain employs TRBV10-2 and TRBJ2-7; D possibly corresponds to TRBD2 (6 bases). The CDR3 is 15 residues long. Trimming pared 2 bases from V and 2 bases from J, leaving 13 bases between. Germline lookup yields CDR1 WSHSY and CDR2 SAAADI. Here the CDR3 reads CASSEPGTLAYEQYF. The CDR3 DNA is TGCGCCAGCAGTGAGCCCGGGACTCTCGCCTACGAGCAGTACTTC.